A selection of T cell receptor beta chains follows, all from one sample in a study of blood T cell repertoires in COVID-19. Method: immunoSEQ multiplex PCR; TCRdb's copy keeps in-frame clones and lacks some. The data show 250,000 to 350,000 clones, with roughly nine tenths seen just once and 6% held by the top ten. Sequenced material: PBMCs or T cells enriched from blood (not recorded which). The receptor set was obtained from a woman in her thirties or forties who had recovered from COVID-19. Each CDR3 is given with its conserved first and last residue. The D gene is left open where the match is weak. Not every row has a clone size; where given, it reads once, few, many or a size class.

len,d_gene,j_gene,v_gene,abundance,CDR3aa,CDR3nt
16,TRBD2,TRBJ2-3,TRBV10-3,-,CAISESSGRGPDTQYF,TGTGCCATCAGTGAGTCGAGCGGGAGGGGACCAGATACGCAGTATTTT
18,TRBD1,TRBJ1-6,TRBV6-2/TRBV6-3,-,CASSPRQGPFAYNSPLHF,TGTGCCAGCAGTCCACGACAGGGCCCTTTCGCGTATAATTCACCCCTCCACTTT
17,TRBD1,TRBJ2-7,TRBV7-2,-,CASSLVDRGLEPYEQYF,TGTGCCAGCAGCTTAGTTGACAGGGGGCTTGAGCCCTACGAGCAGTACTTC
12,-,TRBJ1-3,TRBV12-3/TRBV12-4,-,CASTLRRNTIYF,TGTGCCAGCACTCTGAGGAGAAACACCATATATTTT
17,TRBD1,TRBJ1-2,TRBV10-3,-,CAISEEGGWTGDYGYTF,TGTGCCATCAGTGAAGAAGGGGGGTGGACAGGGGACTATGGCTACACCTTC
14,-,TRBJ1-2,TRBV7-9,-,CASSTTPPGHGYTF,TGTGCCAGCAGCACCACGCCCCCAGGGCATGGCTACACCTTC
14,-,TRBJ2-2,TRBV30,once,CAWSALLMAGELFF,TGTGCCTGGAGTGCCCTCCTGATGGCTGGGGAGCTGTTTTTT
14,-,TRBJ1-4,TRBV5-1,-,CASSLVTGRQKLFF,TGCGCCAGCAGCTTGGTCACAGGGCGCCAAAAACTGTTTTTT
16,-,TRBJ2-3,TRBV7-6,-,CASSFWNGGSTDTQYF,TGTGCCAGCAGCTTCTGGAACGGGGGTAGCACAGATACGCAGTATTTT
13,-,TRBJ1-2,TRBV11-1,few,CASSLDPGYGYTF,TGTGCCAGCAGCTTAGACCCAGGCTATGGCTACACCTTC
13,TRBD1,TRBJ1-6,TRBV7-8,-,CASSDRGFSPLHF,TGTGCCAGCAGTGACAGGGGGTTCTCACCCCTCCACTTT
16,TRBD2,TRBJ2-2,TRBV6-2/TRBV6-3,-,CASSTLAGDHTGELFF,TGTGCCAGCAGTACATTAGCGGGAGACCACACCGGGGAGCTGTTTTTT
14,TRBD1,TRBJ1-6,TRBV19,-,CASAGQGEVSPLHF,TGTGCCAGCGCCGGACAGGGAGAGGTTTCACCCCTCCACTTT
14,-,TRBJ2-2,TRBV7-2,-,CASSWGPQSGELFF,TGTGCCAGCAGCTGGGGGCCCCAGTCCGGGGAGCTGTTTTTT
15,-,TRBJ2-2,TRBV3-1/TRBV3-2,-,CASSQRDPRTGELFF,TGTGCCAGCAGCCAGCGGGATCCGCGGACCGGGGAGCTGTTTTTT
16,TRBD2,TRBJ2-1,TRBV18,-,CASSPGTSGRYNEQFF,TGTGCCAGCTCACCGGGGACTAGCGGGAGGTACAATGAGCAGTTCTTC
15,-,TRBJ1-1,TRBV28,-,CASSLWRITGTEAFF,TGTGCCAGCAGTTTATGGCGCATAACGGGCACTGAAGCTTTCTTT
15,-,TRBJ1-5,TRBV30,-,CAWKGVGTPDQPQHF,TGTGCCTGGAAGGGGGTGGGGACCCCAGATCAGCCCCAGCATTTT
15,-,TRBJ1-6,TRBV7-9,-,CASSFRRQENSPLHF,TGTGCCAGCAGCTTCCGCCGCCAGGAAAATTCACCCCTCCACTTT
12,-,TRBJ1-2,TRBV12-3/TRBV12-4,-,CASSLLRDGYTF,TGTGCCAGCAGTTTGCTGCGGGATGGCTACACCTTC
15,TRBD2,TRBJ2-1,TRBV27,-,CASSPSGSSYNEQFF,TGTGCCAGCAGTCCTAGCGGGAGCTCCTACAATGAGCAGTTCTTC
13,TRBD1,TRBJ1-1,TRBV19,-,CASSSGGLTEAFF,TGTGCCAGTAGTTCAGGGGGTCTCACTGAAGCTTTCTTT
11,-,TRBJ2-1,TRBV5-1,-,CASSLNNEQFF,TGCGCCAGCAGCCTAAATAATGAGCAGTTCTTC
12,TRBD1,TRBJ1-2,TRBV6-5,-,CASSWDRVGYTF,TGTGCCAGCAGCTGGGACAGGGTGGGCTACACCTTC
14,-,TRBJ2-7,TRBV29-1,few,CSVDRGGSEDEQYF,TGCAGCGTTGATAGGGGGGGCAGTGAGGACGAGCAGTACTTC
13,TRBD2,TRBJ2-1,TRBV7-2,-,CASRGTSGGEQFF,TGTGCCAGCAGGGGGACTAGCGGGGGAGAGCAGTTCTTC
13,-,TRBJ1-2,TRBV7-9,once,CASSLDGAYGYTF,TGTGCCAGCAGCTTAGACGGTGCCTATGGCTACACCTTC
14,-,TRBJ2-1,TRBV2,-,CASSEARRKVGQFF,TGTGCCAGCAGTGAAGCGCGGCGGAAGGTGGGTCAGTTCTTC
14,TRBD2,TRBJ2-1,TRBV28,-,CASSLHPSGRIQFF,TGTGCCAGCAGTTTACATCCGAGCGGGAGGATACAGTTCTTC
15,-,TRBJ2-1,TRBV7-8,-,CASSLGRNSYNEQFF,TGTGCCAGCAGTCTCGGGAGAAACTCCTACAATGAGCAGTTCTTC
16,TRBD2,TRBJ2-5,TRBV7-2,-,CASSLVAGASQETQYF,TGTGCCAGCAGCTTGGTAGCGGGAGCTTCACAAGAGACCCAGTACTTC
12,TRBD1,TRBJ1-4,TRBV12-3/TRBV12-4,-,CAIGTVNEKLFF,TGTGCCATCGGGACAGTTAATGAAAAACTGTTTTTT
15,TRBD2,TRBJ2-3,TRBV24-1,-,CATRPSGRAADTQYF,TGTGCCACCAGACCTAGCGGGAGAGCAGCAGATACGCAGTATTTT
13,-,TRBJ2-7,TRBV6-1,-,CASSERVFYEQYF,TGTGCCAGCAGTGAACGGGTATTCTACGAGCAGTACTTC
17,TRBD2,TRBJ2-1,TRBV14,-,CASSPSLAGLGYNEQFF,TGTGCCAGCAGCCCCTCCCTAGCGGGACTCGGATACAATGAGCAGTTCTTC
13,TRBD2,TRBJ2-1,TRBV11-3,-,CAGQRESKNEQFF,TGTGCCGGACAGCGGGAGTCAAAGAATGAGCAGTTCTTC
17,TRBD2,TRBJ2-3,TRBV18,once,CASSPLRLAGERDTQYF,TGTGCCAGCTCACCGCTACGACTAGCGGGAGAAAGGGATACGCAGTATTTT
11,-,TRBJ1-1,TRBV7-9,-,CASSLQGLAFF,TGTGCCAGCAGCTTACAGGGTCTGGCTTTCTTT
16,TRBD2,TRBJ2-2,TRBV15,-,CATSRDLAGGPGELFF,TGTGCCACCAGCAGAGATCTAGCGGGAGGGCCCGGGGAGCTGTTTTTT
16,-,TRBJ1-3,TRBV18,-,CASSPSAASSGNTIYF,TGTGCCAGCTCACCATCGGCGGCTTCATCTGGAAACACCATATATTTT
18,TRBD1,TRBJ1-4,TRBV3-1/TRBV3-2,-,CASSAGTGAPATNEKLFF,TGTGCCAGCAGCGCCGGGACAGGGGCCCCTGCAACTAATGAAAAACTGTTTTTT
14,-,TRBJ2-7,TRBV9,-,CASSPMGQIYEQYF,TGTGCCAGCAGCCCCATGGGGCAGATCTACGAGCAGTACTTC
15,-,TRBJ2-1,TRBV18,-,CASSPGTFPYNEQFF,TGTGCCAGCTCACCTGGGACTTTCCCCTACAATGAGCAGTTCTTC
17,TRBD2,TRBJ2-3,TRBV24-1,-,CATSEDRPGTSTDTQYF,TGTGCCACCAGTGAGGACCGACCCGGGACTAGTACAGATACGCAGTATTTT
15,-,TRBJ2-1,TRBV18,-,CASSREAAPYNEQFF,TGTGCCAGCTCACGCGAGGCCGCCCCCTACAATGAGCAGTTCTTC
15,TRBD2,TRBJ2-7,TRBV28,-,CASSFWEGPLGEQYF,TGTGCCAGCAGTTTTTGGGAGGGCCCCCTGGGGGAGCAGTACTTC
19,TRBD2,TRBJ2-1,TRBV28,-,CASSFFGLATDRRNNEQFF,TGTGCCAGCAGTTTTTTCGGACTAGCGACGGATCGCCGAAACAATGAGCAGTTCTTC
15,TRBD1,TRBJ2-3,TRBV5-4,-,CASSRTGASTDTQYF,TGTGCCAGCAGCAGGACAGGGGCAAGCACAGATACGCAGTATTTT
15,-,TRBJ1-3,TRBV2,once,CASSQGIVSGNTIYF,TGTGCCAGCAGTCAGGGGATTGTTTCTGGAAACACCATATATTTT
15,TRBD1,TRBJ2-2,TRBV27,-,CASSFSTAGGGELFF,TGTGCCAGCAGTTTTTCCACCGCAGGGGGCGGGGAGCTGTTTTTT
15,-,TRBJ2-7,TRBV13,few,CASSLTWGSSYEQYF,TGTGCCAGCAGCTTAACCTGGGGCAGCTCCTACGAGCAGTACTTC
13,-,TRBJ1-4,TRBV5-1,-,CASSQVGNEKLFF,TGCGCCAGCAGCCAGGTTGGAAATGAAAAACTGTTTTTT
15,-,TRBJ1-3,TRBV28,-,CASSFRDSSGNTIYF,TGTGCCAGCAGTTTTCGTGACAGCTCTGGAAACACCATATATTTT
17,TRBD2,TRBJ2-1,TRBV11-2,-,CASSLGSGTSGYNEQFF,TGTGCCAGCAGCTTAGGCTCTGGTACTAGCGGTTACAATGAGCAGTTCTTC